This T cell receptor (beta chain) is from a study of blood T cell repertoires in COVID-19. Study processing details: Researchers report that nucleated cell counts were estimated from reference gene primer amplification. Only in-frame clones appear in the TCRdb table, and some are missing; sequencing was by immunoSEQ multiplex PCR. For V, J and clone size, that table is used; D and trimming come from the DNA. This table has 80,000 to 90,000 clones, around 82% appearing once. Germline lookup yields CDR1 SGHTA and CDR2 FQGNSA. CDR3 length equals 15 residues. With 1 base clipped from V and 9 bases from J, the junction kept 6 bases outside the gene matches. Seattle patients were enrolled during active infection and followed longitudinally.

Sequencing was carried out using peripheral blood. The clonotype comes from a woman aged 80 or older with COVID-19, enrolled during active disease. The chain joins TRBV7-2 to TRBJ2-3, with TRBD2 identical over 11 bases. In DNA, the CDR3 is TGTGCCAGCAGCTTAGGTAGCGGGGGGGCCGGAACGCAGTATTTT. Encoded protein: CASSLGSGGAGTQYF.